This T cell receptor (beta chain) was sequenced during a study of cytomegalovirus exposure and HLA in healthy donors (dated by TCRdb to about 2017). Background on the whole study: An earlier analysis of around 600 of the donors reported approximately 270 Gb of sequence data and 100 million to 130 million unique TCR beta sequences from about 200 million T cells. An early release that covered fewer than 750 HLA-typed donors contained approximately 300 gigabases of sequencing data and about 93 million unique TCR sequences. Of the roughly 400 genotyped donors, 81% fell in the genetic ancestry cluster associated with self-reported Caucasian donors. The study aimed to test whether signatures of past pathogen exposure could be identified by cataloging public T cell receptors. The study used immunosequencing to profile the T cell repertoires of approximately 650 subjects and linked those repertoires to cytomegalovirus serostatus. In addition to the first cohort of around 670 subjects, a separate validation cohort of 120 different subjects was used. High-throughput TCR immunosequencing, statistical association of individual TCRs with disease status, and machine learning were combined to predict cytomegalovirus infection status. A later analysis re-analyzed previously published TCR beta repertoires from 600 to 850 donors and added high-resolution HLA genotyping to study TCR occurrence patterns. In the later analysis, no new phenotypic data were used to find candidate immune exposures; instead, reliance was placed on TCR beta sequences and their occurrence across donors. An earlier analysis of roughly 600 of the donors used high-throughput TCR beta sequencing to judge whether each TCR beta V gene segment behaved as functional or pseudogenic. Donor age, sex, ethnicity and CMV serostatus were collected together with the repertoire data. A later genetic analysis used genome-wide SNP genotypes for about 60% of the roughly 700 donors, treating that subset as a discovery cohort. Every discovery cohort repertoire had been produced on one sequencing platform. Both class I and class II loci were covered by HLA typing, at four-digit resolution. The number of typed donors differed by locus: roughly 629-640 for A, B, C, DRB1 and DQB1; some 540 for DQA1; approximately 600 for DPA1; and roughly 490 for DPB1. Five DR-DQ haplotypes were handled as single units for association and clustering because linkage in the cohort was strong. Across 398 genotyped donors of the cohort, an average of approximately 220,000 unique TCR beta nucleotide sequences per donor were sequenced, and 15% to 20% of those sequences were non-productive. General findings and caveats noted by the study authors: Correlated functional status among segregating V segments might be attributable to linkage disequilibrium, but an unknown experimental factor could not be ruled out. An earlier analysis of several hundred of the donors showed that most TCR beta V segments appeared in productive rearrangements either about 87% or about 30% of the time, which broadly matched IMGT annotations. According to the authors, the approach could potentially be generalized to other disease states and immunological phenotypes. The study gave a list of 150 to 200 TCR beta chains associated with cytomegalovirus. A few of the identified cytomegalovirus-associated TCR beta chains were confirmed in vitro to be specific for cytomegalovirus antigens. Immune exposure information for the cohort was limited to CMV serostatus. According to a later analysis, parvovirus B19, influenza, CMV and Epstein-Barr virus appeared linked to several top co-occurrence clusters. Because some donors lacked HLA typing at each locus, the association tests relied only on the typed subset. A later analysis found that TCR association rates varied across HLA loci, with DRB1 alleles showing the most associated TCRs and HLA-C alleles the fewest. Most TCR sequences were observed very rarely across donors, whereas some public TCRs were present in many individuals. V-gene and J-gene trimming of TCR beta chains was associated with a missense DCLRE1C variant in a later genetic analysis, and the association was replicated in an independent cohort. Specific HLA alleles were associated with 15,000 to 20,000 TCR beta sequences at a false discovery rate of 0.05 in a later analysis. Strong co-occurrence of HLA alleles, especially DR and DQ, made assigning TCR associations to individual alleles difficult. Because counts were too low, about 18 rarely observed V segments, including chromosome 9 orphons, were excluded from the earlier analysis of several hundred of the donors. A later analysis found that HLA-associated TCR beta chains were more clonally expanded and had lower generation probabilities than equally common non-associated chains. A later genetic analysis reported fewer N-insertions in productive TCRs among donors in an Asian-associated ancestry cluster than the roughly 690-donor mean. Some IMGT-functional V segments, including TRBV6-2 and TRBV6-3, could not be distinguished by the 87-base-pair reads and were therefore excluded. Cytomegalovirus status was reported to be diagnosed by the classifier with high specificity and sensitivity in both the original and validation cohorts. A cluster of highly shared sequence variants was judged likely to be a technical artifact of the sequencing pipeline. A later analysis found that most CMV-associated TCR beta chains appeared HLA-restricted, with HLA associations seemingly driven largely by CMV exposure. Roughly uniform sequencing depth across donors was assumed in presence/absence analyses, although this assumption may not hold. In this cohort, only TCR beta chains were sequenced, and detectable features were limited by the absence of alpha or paired-chain data. A further reported finding was that TCR beta sequences accurately predicted the HLA-A and HLA-B alleles for most subjects in the first cohort.

As concerns this clone: Its antigen is unknown. The junction departs from the called germline gene at one end, perhaps through a read error.

The cohort was made up of approximately 700 healthy bone marrow donors. All cohort members were sampled while nominally healthy, although unrecorded immune exposures were likely present. The donor tested CMV seronegative and was one of the 352 seronegative cohort members. A peripheral blood sample was collected from each donor, and TCR beta sequencing was performed on peripheral blood mononuclear cells. The Qiagen DNeasy Blood Extraction Kit was used to extract genomic DNA from the blood cell samples. Libraries came from the immunoSEQ multiplex PCR assay. For the multiplex PCR, a mixture combining 60 forward primers for TCR Vbeta segments and 13 reverse primers for TCR Jbeta segments was used. The CDR3 region of rearranged TCR beta genes was amplified from genomic DNA with a multiplex PCR assay. The amplified TCR beta libraries were sequenced on the Illumina HiSeq System as 87-base-pair reads. In the authors' own workflow: A later analysis tallied 75 million to 95 million unique TCR beta chains across the 550 to 850 repertoires, and some 10 million of those chains were shared by two or more donors. A nearest-neighbor algorithm error-corrected the raw reads and collapsed the reads into unique sequences, merging closely related sequences to remove PCR and sequencing errors. Alignment of CDR3 sequences to IMGT reference sequences was used to assign V, D and J gene segments. For a sequence to be retained, a match of at least six nucleotides was required to both a V gene segment and a J gene segment. Rearrangements were classified as productive when the CDR3 lacked stop codons and remained in frame with V and J, and all other rearrangements were classified as non-productive. CDR3 was defined by IMGT convention, running from the second conserved V-encoded cysteine to the conserved J-encoded phenylalanine. Sequences without an unambiguous match to a single V gene segment were excluded from the earlier analysis of approximately 560 of the donors. In an earlier analysis of 587 of the donors, V segments were called functional above 56.7% productive rearrangements and were called segregating when the between-donor standard deviation exceeded 5%. To diagnose cytomegalovirus status from the catalog of TCR beta chain sequences, a statistical classification framework was built. A later analysis assigned V and J genes by comparing TCR nucleotide sequences with IMGT/GENE-DB human TR gene sequences. A later analysis assigned CDR3 sequences and most-parsimonious VDJ recombination scenarios with the TCRdist pipeline. In a later analysis, each TCR beta chain was defined by its CDR3 amino acid sequence together with its V-gene family, and reads without a unique V-gene family were excluded. As a way to deal with suspected cross-contamination and a sequencing artifact, a later analysis dropped nearly 600 nucleotide sequences that were highly shared and had low generation probability. A later analysis calculated a clonal expansion index for each public chain from normalized within-repertoire ranks of inferred template counts. In a later analysis, generation probabilities were computed using a VDJ recombination model fitted to out-of-frame rearrangements, and the results were checked against IGoR. In a later analysis, TCR-TCR, TCR-HLA and TCR-CMV co-occurrence was scored with hypergeometric tests, and a repertoire-size bias correction was applied to TCR pairs. In a later analysis, false discovery rates were estimated by permuting HLA or CMV assignments 20 times. In a later analysis, co-occurring TCRs were grouped using DBSCAN, and TCRdist sequence similarity was added for clustering within HLA-allele-positive subsets. For co-occurrence clustering, repertoires with fewer than 30,000 or more than 120,000 public chains were excluded, along with five repertoires with anomalous nucleotide sharing. Entries here come from immuneACCESS through TCRdb and include only in-frame sequences with V and J called. Some clones fail to appear in such tables; in the studies checked, an unresolved V gene covers under half of the shortfall, and the cause of the remainder is unknown. The DNA gave D and trimming, while V, J and clone size come from that table. Recorded for this sample are roughly 240,000 clones; just under 80% of them occurred a single time. The top ten constitute approximately 0.49% of the sample.

From the cysteine up to the phenylalanine, the CDR3 has a length of 13 residues. Left in the record is the CDR3 DNA by itself, 39 bases read in frame from the first base. CDR1 SGHDT and CDR2 YYEEEE are derived from the germline V gene. This receptor chain uses TRBV5-6 and TRBJ2-7, with 7 bases matching TRBD2. This TCR derives from a boy between 5 and 17 years old in good health and CMV-seronegative. The sequenced material came from PBMCs. The CDR3 region reads CASSFGGSYGQYF. The DNA reads TGTGCCAGCAGCTTCGGGGGGTCCTACGGGCAGTACTTC.